What follows are 5 T cell receptor beta chains derived from one specimen sequenced in a study of cytomegalovirus exposure and HLA in healthy donors. The PCR used 60 Vbeta and 13 Jbeta primers. Assay: immunoSEQ multiplex PCR; the TCRdb copy retains only in-frame clones and omits some. The sample carries some 130,000 clones, approximately 70% recorded once. The specimen was PBMCs. The receptors shown here come from a human donor in good health.

V and J are TRBV6-5 and TRBJ2-5; D might be TRBD1 (5 bases). Germline V gene lookup returns CDR1 MNHEY and CDR2 SVGAGI. The ends were cut back, 2 bases at V and 1 base at J, with 8 bases in the middle. The CDR3 has 14 residues. The CDR3 coding sequence is TGTGCCAGCAGTTACCAGCAGGGCCAAGAGACCCAGTACTTC. This codes for CASSYQQGQETQYF.

The chain uses TRBV9 and TRBJ2-3; 7 bases match TRBD2. Trimming cost V 0 bases and J 0 bases; bases outside gene matches: 7. This CDR3 has 17 amino acids. CDR1 SGDLS and CDR2 YYNGEE come from the germline V gene. The CDR3 is CASSVGPSGGSTDTQYF. In DNA form, the CDR3 reads TGTGCCAGCAGCGTAGGACCTAGCGGAGGGAGCACAGATACGCAGTATTTT.

This sequence joins TRBV10-2 and TRBJ1-6; D ambiguous. Trimming cost V 3 bases and J 9 bases, with 15 bases left between them. The CDR3 consists of 15 residues. The germline gives CDR1 WSHSY, CDR2 SAAADI. CDR3 DNA sequence: TGCGCCAGCAGTGACCGAAGGCTGGAGGCTTCACCCCTCCACTTT. Translated, it gives CASSDRRLEASPLHF.

The CDR3 loop is CASSPPTSGRSEELFF. CDR3 nucleotide sequence: TGTGCCAGCTCACCACCGACTAGCGGGAGGTCGGAGGAGCTGTTTTTT. The chain carries TRBV18 and TRBJ2-2, with 13 bases aligning to TRBD2. This CDR3 comprises 16 residues. Per the germline V gene, CDR1 is KGHSH and CDR2 is LQKENI. V shed 0 bases, J shed 10 bases, and the junction held 5 bases outside the gene matches.

This clone was seen just once. The V gene is TRBV20-1, the J gene TRBJ2-5; D gene uncertain. CDR3 size: 11 residues. Germline V lookup: CDR1 DFQATT, CDR2 SNEGSKA (reference sequence). Trimming took off 3 bases at V and 5 bases at J, with 7 bases between the two ends. The CDR3, as DNA: TGCAGTGCTAGCCAGTGGGAGACCCAGTACTTC. Translation: CSASQWETQYF.